A selection of T cell receptor beta chains follows, all from one sample in a study of blood T cell repertoires in COVID-19. Method: immunoSEQ multiplex PCR; TCRdb's copy keeps in-frame clones and lacks some. The table lists more than 250,000 clones, around 86% of them singletons, with 1% in the top ten. Sequenced sample: peripheral blood. These receptors were taken from a man aged 45-60 years with active or convalescent COVID-19. Both conserved end residues are part of each CDR3. D genes are given only for firm matches. Expanded clones are given a class, and other clones once, few, many or no size at all.

v_call: TRBV7-8; d_call: TRBD1; j_call: TRBJ2-7; clone_size: NA; cdr3_aa: CASSRDRGSEQYF; cdr3_nt: TGTGCCAGCAGCCGGGACAGGGGTAGCGAGCAGTACTTC
v_call: TRBV2; d_call: TRBD1; j_call: TRBJ1-1; clone_size: few; cdr3_aa: CASRRDSPNTEAFF; cdr3_nt: TGTGCCAGCAGGCGGGACAGCCCGAACACTGAAGCTTTCTTT
v_call: TRBV23-1; d_call: TRBD1; j_call: TRBJ2-6; clone_size: NA; cdr3_aa: CASSPPDRAPQMGGTGANVLTF; cdr3_nt: TGCGCCAGCAGTCCCCCCGACAGGGCTCCCCAAATGGGCGGAACTGGGGCCAACGTCCTGACTTTC
v_call: TRBV29-1; d_call: TRBD2; j_call: TRBJ2-7; clone_size: NA; cdr3_aa: CSVVWGGEVGQYF; cdr3_nt: TGCAGCGTTGTTTGGGGAGGGGAAGTTGGGCAGTACTTC
v_call: TRBV5-4; d_call: TRBD2; j_call: TRBJ2-3; clone_size: NA; cdr3_aa: CASGSGGALGDTQYF; cdr3_nt: TGTGCCAGCGGGTCCGGGGGGGCGCTGGGAGATACGCAGTATTTT
v_call: TRBV18; d_call: TRBD1; j_call: TRBJ1-1; clone_size: NA; cdr3_aa: CASSPDRANTEAFF; cdr3_nt: TGTGCCAGCTCACCGGACAGGGCGAACACTGAAGCTTTCTTT
v_call: TRBV4-2; d_call: TRBD1; j_call: TRBJ1-2; clone_size: NA; cdr3_aa: CASSQVEGARGYTF; cdr3_nt: TGTGCCAGCAGCCAAGTCGAGGGGGCGCGGGGCTACACCTTC
v_call: TRBV2; d_call: TRBD1; j_call: TRBJ2-2; clone_size: NA; cdr3_aa: CASSGAPGQGNTGELFF; cdr3_nt: TGTGCCAGCAGCGGGGCCCCGGGACAGGGGAACACCGGGGAGCTGTTTTTT
v_call: TRBV6-5; d_call: NA; j_call: TRBJ1-1; clone_size: NA; cdr3_aa: CASSYSRAGSTEAFF; cdr3_nt: TGTGCCAGCAGTTACTCGAGGGCTGGAAGCACTGAAGCTTTCTTT
v_call: TRBV6-4; d_call: NA; j_call: TRBJ2-3; clone_size: NA; cdr3_aa: CASSARGGATDTQYF; cdr3_nt: TGTGCCAGCAGTGCAAGGGGGGGGGCAACAGATACGCAGTATTTT
v_call: TRBV30; d_call: TRBD1; j_call: TRBJ1-2; clone_size: NA; cdr3_aa: CAWSAGTGLSGYTF; cdr3_nt: TGTGCCTGGAGTGCCGGGACAGGGCTCAGCGGCTACACCTTC
v_call: TRBV7-2; d_call: TRBD1; j_call: TRBJ1-2; clone_size: NA; cdr3_aa: CASSFTGGANYGYTF; cdr3_nt: TGTGCCAGCAGCTTTACAGGGGGCGCTAACTATGGCTACACCTTC
v_call: TRBV18; d_call: NA; j_call: TRBJ2-3; clone_size: NA; cdr3_aa: CASSPPGVSDTQYF; cdr3_nt: TGTGCCAGCTCACCTCCAGGGGTCTCAGATACGCAGTATTTT
v_call: TRBV4-1; d_call: NA; j_call: TRBJ2-2; clone_size: NA; cdr3_aa: CASSPPYTQIYTGELFF; cdr3_nt: TGCGCCAGCAGCCCGCCTTACACCCAAATATACACCGGGGAGCTGTTTTTT
v_call: TRBV24-1; d_call: TRBD1; j_call: TRBJ2-5; clone_size: NA; cdr3_aa: CATSQTGVETQYF; cdr3_nt: TGTGCCACCAGCCAGACAGGGGTGGAGACCCAGTACTTC
v_call: TRBV2; d_call: TRBD2; j_call: TRBJ2-2; clone_size: NA; cdr3_aa: CASLSREGRDTGGELFF; cdr3_nt: TGTGCCAGCCTCTCACGGGAGGGCCGGGATACAGGCGGGGAGCTGTTTTTT
v_call: TRBV5-1; d_call: NA; j_call: TRBJ2-5; clone_size: NA; cdr3_aa: CASSLIRELGETQYF; cdr3_nt: TGCGCCAGCAGCTTGATACGGGAGCTGGGAGAGACCCAGTACTTC
v_call: TRBV30; d_call: NA; j_call: TRBJ1-3; clone_size: NA; cdr3_aa: CAWSVGQGLSGNTIYF; cdr3_nt: TGTGCCTGGAGTGTAGGGCAGGGACTCTCTGGAAACACCATATATTTT
v_call: TRBV20-1; d_call: TRBD1; j_call: TRBJ2-7; clone_size: NA; cdr3_aa: CSASLQGVDYEQYF; cdr3_nt: TGCAGTGCTAGTTTGCAGGGGGTGGACTACGAGCAGTACTTC
v_call: TRBV3-1/TRBV3-2; d_call: TRBD2; j_call: TRBJ2-1; clone_size: once; cdr3_aa: CASSQGGLADNEQFF; cdr3_nt: TGTGCCAGCAGCCAAGGGGGACTAGCGGACAATGAGCAGTTCTTC
v_call: TRBV6-5; d_call: NA; j_call: TRBJ1-1; clone_size: NA; cdr3_aa: CASSSDQGNTEAFF; cdr3_nt: TGTGCCAGCAGTTCCGATCAGGGTAACACTGAAGCTTTCTTT
v_call: TRBV7-2; d_call: TRBD2; j_call: TRBJ2-2; clone_size: few; cdr3_aa: CASSFGGDGELFF; cdr3_nt: TGTGCCAGCAGCTTTGGGGGGGACGGGGAGCTGTTTTTT
v_call: TRBV9; d_call: NA; j_call: TRBJ2-3; clone_size: once; cdr3_aa: CASSLGLVTDTQYF; cdr3_nt: TGTGCCAGCAGCCTAGGACTCGTAACAGATACGCAGTATTTT
v_call: TRBV5-5; d_call: NA; j_call: TRBJ1-2; clone_size: NA; cdr3_aa: CASSLAGQSNYGYTF; cdr3_nt: TGTGCCAGCAGCTTAGCCGGACAAAGTAACTATGGCTACACCTTC
v_call: TRBV9; d_call: NA; j_call: TRBJ1-4; clone_size: NA; cdr3_aa: CASSPGGMANEKLFF; cdr3_nt: TGTGCCAGCAGCCCCGGAGGGATGGCTAATGAAAAACTGTTTTTT
v_call: TRBV4-3; d_call: TRBD1; j_call: TRBJ1-2; clone_size: NA; cdr3_aa: CASSHLDRDYGYTF; cdr3_nt: TGCGCCAGCAGCCACCTGGACAGGGACTATGGCTACACCTTC
v_call: TRBV28; d_call: NA; j_call: TRBJ2-7; clone_size: NA; cdr3_aa: CASSTPGSAYEQYF; cdr3_nt: TGTGCCAGCAGTACCCCCGGTAGTGCCTACGAGCAGTACTTC
v_call: TRBV6-6; d_call: NA; j_call: TRBJ1-5; clone_size: NA; cdr3_aa: CASSPPQARNQPQHF; cdr3_nt: TGTGCCAGCAGCCCCCCCCAGGCCCGCAATCAGCCCCAGCATTTT
v_call: TRBV25-1; d_call: TRBD1; j_call: TRBJ1-2; clone_size: NA; cdr3_aa: CASSEGGTGPANYGYTF; cdr3_nt: TGTGCCAGCAGTGAAGGTGGGACAGGGCCGGCTAACTATGGCTACACCTTC
v_call: TRBV18; d_call: TRBD2; j_call: TRBJ2-1; clone_size: NA; cdr3_aa: CASSPAGTSGRARMNEQFF; cdr3_nt: TGTGCCAGCTCACCAGCAGGGACTAGCGGGAGGGCCCGTATGAATGAGCAGTTCTTC
v_call: TRBV18; d_call: TRBD2; j_call: TRBJ2-5; clone_size: NA; cdr3_aa: CASSPQLAGVAQETQYF; cdr3_nt: TGTGCCAGCTCACCCCAACTAGCGGGGGTTGCCCAAGAGACCCAGTACTTC
v_call: TRBV5-1; d_call: NA; j_call: TRBJ1-1; clone_size: NA; cdr3_aa: CASSATVSRMNTEAFF; cdr3_nt: TGCGCCAGCAGTGCAACAGTAAGCCGAATGAACACTGAAGCTTTCTTT
v_call: TRBV2; d_call: TRBD1; j_call: TRBJ2-2; clone_size: once; cdr3_aa: CASSPGQGRTGELFF; cdr3_nt: TGTGCCAGCAGTCCCGGACAGGGTAGGACCGGGGAGCTGTTTTTT
v_call: TRBV12-1; d_call: NA; j_call: TRBJ1-5; clone_size: NA; cdr3_aa: CASSLTPSGAYVGQPQHF; cdr3_nt: TGTGCCAGCAGCCTGACACCTTCGGGAGCTTACGTCGGTCAGCCCCAGCATTTT
v_call: TRBV7-8; d_call: NA; j_call: TRBJ1-2; clone_size: NA; cdr3_aa: CASSLNRRHYGYTF; cdr3_nt: TGTGCCAGCAGCTTAAACCGGAGACACTATGGCTACACCTTC
v_call: TRBV30; d_call: NA; j_call: TRBJ1-4; clone_size: NA; cdr3_aa: CAWSTGFNEKLFF; cdr3_nt: TGTGCCTGGTCGACAGGATTTAATGAAAAACTGTTTTTT
v_call: TRBV10-3; d_call: TRBD2; j_call: TRBJ2-3; clone_size: NA; cdr3_aa: CAIRRTSGTTDTQYF; cdr3_nt: TGTGCCATCAGGAGGACTAGCGGGACAACAGATACGCAGTATTTT
v_call: TRBV5-5; d_call: TRBD1; j_call: TRBJ1-2; clone_size: few; cdr3_aa: CASSPRQGWSYGYTF; cdr3_nt: TGTGCCAGCAGCCCCCGACAGGGTTGGAGCTATGGCTACACCTTC
v_call: TRBV28; d_call: TRBD1; j_call: TRBJ2-7; clone_size: NA; cdr3_aa: CASSLRDRVYF; cdr3_nt: TGTGCCAGCAGTTTAAGGGACAGGGTCTACTTC
v_call: TRBV28; d_call: NA; j_call: TRBJ2-7; clone_size: NA; cdr3_aa: CASSLRRGEQYF; cdr3_nt: TGTGCCAGCAGTTTACGTCGGGGGGAGCAGTACTTC
v_call: TRBV20-1; d_call: NA; j_call: TRBJ1-2; clone_size: few; cdr3_aa: CSAGGRGGYTF; cdr3_nt: TGCAGTGCTGGCGGGAGGGGGGGCTACACCTTC
v_call: TRBV6-6; d_call: TRBD2; j_call: TRBJ2-5; clone_size: NA; cdr3_aa: CASSITSGGGYF; cdr3_nt: TGTGCCAGCAGTATCACTAGCGGGGGCGGGTACTTC
v_call: TRBV5-1; d_call: NA; j_call: TRBJ1-3; clone_size: NA; cdr3_aa: CASSLSQGRGNTIYF; cdr3_nt: TGCGCCAGCAGCTTGAGTCAGGGTCGTGGAAACACCATATATTTT
v_call: TRBV2; d_call: NA; j_call: TRBJ2-5; clone_size: NA; cdr3_aa: CASSDGSPRQGGTQYF; cdr3_nt: TGTGCCAGCAGTGATGGTAGTCCCCGACAGGGAGGGACCCAGTACTTC
v_call: TRBV27; d_call: NA; j_call: TRBJ1-5; clone_size: few; cdr3_aa: CASSLRGYGSNQPQHF; cdr3_nt: TGTGCCAGCAGTTTACGTGGGTACGGGAGCAATCAGCCCCAGCATTTT
v_call: TRBV15; d_call: NA; j_call: TRBJ2-2; clone_size: NA; cdr3_aa: CATSRTGGRNTGELFF; cdr3_nt: TGTGCCACCAGCAGGACAGGTGGGAGAAACACCGGGGAGCTGTTTTTT
v_call: TRBV9; d_call: TRBD1; j_call: TRBJ1-5; clone_size: NA; cdr3_aa: CASSVGQGARQPQHF; cdr3_nt: TGTGCCAGCAGCGTTGGACAGGGGGCAAGGCAGCCCCAGCATTTT
v_call: TRBV2; d_call: TRBD2; j_call: TRBJ2-3; clone_size: NA; cdr3_aa: CASSFERGGGTQYF; cdr3_nt: TGTGCCAGCAGTTTTGAGCGGGGGGGCGGTACGCAGTATTTT
v_call: TRBV12-3/TRBV12-4; d_call: NA; j_call: TRBJ1-1; clone_size: NA; cdr3_aa: CASTPYVNTEAFF; cdr3_nt: TGTGCCAGCACGCCCTACGTGAACACTGAAGCTTTCTTT
v_call: TRBV7-9; d_call: TRBD2; j_call: TRBJ2-7; clone_size: few; cdr3_aa: CASSLKAGGSYEQYF; cdr3_nt: TGTGCCAGCAGCTTGAAGGCGGGAGGCTCCTACGAGCAGTACTTC
v_call: TRBV2; d_call: TRBD1; j_call: TRBJ2-3; clone_size: NA; cdr3_aa: CASSDKEGQRAYF; cdr3_nt: TGTGCCAGCAGTGATAAAGAGGGACAGAGGGCGTATTTT
v_call: TRBV6-2/TRBV6-3; d_call: NA; j_call: TRBJ1-2; clone_size: NA; cdr3_aa: CASRPEGVYGYTF; cdr3_nt: TGTGCCAGCAGACCTGAAGGGGTCTATGGCTACACCTTC
v_call: TRBV30; d_call: NA; j_call: TRBJ2-1; clone_size: NA; cdr3_aa: CAWSVLGGGEQFF; cdr3_nt: TGTGCCTGGAGTGTACTGGGGGGTGGTGAGCAGTTCTTC
v_call: TRBV7-9; d_call: NA; j_call: TRBJ2-2; clone_size: NA; cdr3_aa: CASQAVSGELFF; cdr3_nt: TGTGCCAGCCAGGCAGTCTCCGGGGAGCTGTTTTTT
v_call: TRBV23-1; d_call: TRBD2; j_call: TRBJ2-5; clone_size: NA; cdr3_aa: CASSQSIQRGGRGETQYF; cdr3_nt: TGCGCCAGCAGTCAATCCATCCAGCGGGGGGGCCGAGGAGAGACCCAGTACTTC
v_call: TRBV7-2; d_call: TRBD1; j_call: TRBJ1-6; clone_size: NA; cdr3_aa: CASSTRQGSPLHF; cdr3_nt: TGTGCCAGCAGCACCCGACAGGGGAGCCCCCTCCACTTT
v_call: TRBV7-2; d_call: NA; j_call: TRBJ2-7; clone_size: NA; cdr3_aa: CASSLGTPELYEQYF; cdr3_nt: TGTGCCAGCTCCCTCGGGACTCCGGAGTTATACGAGCAGTACTTC
v_call: TRBV11-3; d_call: NA; j_call: TRBJ2-1; clone_size: NA; cdr3_aa: CASSLSSPNEQFF; cdr3_nt: TGTGCCAGCAGCTTATCGTCCCCCAATGAGCAGTTCTTC